This T cell receptor beta chain stems from a study of OX40 agonist ivuxolimab in advanced cancers. As for the study in general: Checkpoint inhibitors had been given previously to roughly 40% of patients. Three patients responded partially, comprising one with hepatocellular carcinoma and two with cutaneous melanoma. Notes on the study in general: At doses 0.1 to 3.0 mg/kg, CD4+ and CD8+ clones expanded.

About this clone: Its specificity is unknown.

Baseline was the first blood sampling point, followed by cycle 4 day 1 and cycle 7 day 1. Method: immunoSEQ multiplex PCR; TCRdb's copy keeps in-frame clones and lacks some. The sample consists of 50,000 to 65,000 clones, 82% of them appearing once. V was shortened by 0 bases and J by 6 bases, with 17 bases between the two germline ends. Germline-derived CDR1 and CDR2 are LGHNA and YSLEER. The CDR3 totals 16 residues. Specimen: CD4+ or CD8+ T cells sorted from blood, collected in a trial of the OX40 agonist ivuxolimab. V gene TRBV4-3 combines with J gene TRBJ2-5; D is possibly TRBD1 (7 bases). The receptor's source is an adult with an advanced solid tumor such as melanoma, head and neck, liver or kidney cancer. CDR3 region: CASSQDRGARLQTQYF. The CDR3 DNA is TGCGCCAGCAGCCAAGACAGGGGGGCTAGATTACAGACCCAGTACTTC.